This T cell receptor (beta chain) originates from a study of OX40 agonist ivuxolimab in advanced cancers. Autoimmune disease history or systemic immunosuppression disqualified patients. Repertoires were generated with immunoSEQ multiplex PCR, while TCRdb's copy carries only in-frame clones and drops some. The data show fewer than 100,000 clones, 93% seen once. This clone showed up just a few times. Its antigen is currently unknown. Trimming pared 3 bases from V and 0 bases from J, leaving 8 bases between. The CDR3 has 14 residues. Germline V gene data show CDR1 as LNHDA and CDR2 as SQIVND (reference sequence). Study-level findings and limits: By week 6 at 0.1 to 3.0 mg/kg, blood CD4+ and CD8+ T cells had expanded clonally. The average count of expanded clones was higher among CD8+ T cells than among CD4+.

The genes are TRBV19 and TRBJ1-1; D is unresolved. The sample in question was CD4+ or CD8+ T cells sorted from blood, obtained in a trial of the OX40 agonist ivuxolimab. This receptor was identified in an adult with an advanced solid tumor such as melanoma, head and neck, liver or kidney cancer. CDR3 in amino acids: CASSISSVNTEAFF. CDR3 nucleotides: TGTGCCAGTAGTATTTCATCAGTGAACACTGAAGCTTTCTTT.